The 8 T cell receptor beta chains given below trace back to one sample, sequenced in a study of cytomegalovirus exposure and HLA in healthy donors. The study ran its PCR with 60 Vbeta and 13 Jbeta primers. Data came from immunoSEQ multiplex PCR; TCRdb stores just in-frame clones and leaves some out. The sample carries 68,000 or so clones, roughly 77% recorded once. The material sequenced was PBMCs. Source of these receptors: a woman aged 25 to 39 in good health and CMV-seronegative.

The rearrangement uses TRBV5-1 and TRBJ1-1; tentative D call: TRBD1 (5 bases). Per the germline V gene, CDR1 is SGHRS and CDR2 is YFSETQ. The CDR3 has 14 amino acids. The V end was cut by 1 base, the J end by 3 bases, with 10 bases between. The CDR3 loop reads CASSLHRLDTEAFF. In DNA, the CDR3 is TGCGCCAGCAGCTTGCACAGGTTGGACACTGAAGCTTTCTTT.

The chain uses TRBV6-5 and TRBJ1-4; unclear D gene. Germline V gene sequence: CDR1 MNHEY, CDR2 SVGAGI. This CDR3 region has 14 residues. Trimming stripped 3 bases from V and 8 bases from J, with 13 bases between. The CDR3 DNA sequence: TGTGCCAGCAGTTATGGGCCCCGCGGGGAAAAACTGTTTTTT. It yields the protein CASSYGPRGEKLFF.

CDR3 in amino acids: CASSQTRPGAVGDYEQYF. DNA for the CDR3: TGCGCCAGCAGCCAGACCCGTCCAGGGGCGGTTGGCGACTACGAGCAGTACTTC. The V call is TRBV4-1, the J call TRBJ2-7; TRBD1 might be the D (6 bases). The ends were cut back, 3 bases at V and 3 bases at J, with 24 bases in the middle. Germline CDR1 and CDR2: MGHRA and YSYEKL. The CDR3 is 18 amino acids.

This clone was detected a few times. The CDR3 here is CASSLAIQLDTQYF. CDR3 nucleotide sequence: TGTGCCAGCAGCTTAGCAATCCAGTTAGATACGCAGTATTTT. The chain recombines TRBV7-9 with TRBJ2-3, with unresolved D. V was pared by 0 bases and J by 5 bases, with 9 bases between. From germline, CDR1 is SEHNR and CDR2 FQNEAQ (reference sequence). The CDR3 sequence is 14 residues long.

CDR3 bases: TGTGCCAGCAGCCCCGTCAATGAGCAGTTCTTC. This gives the protein CASSPVNEQFF. The gene calls are TRBV7-2 and TRBJ2-1; D is undetermined. The CDR3 is made up of 11 amino acids. From germline, CDR1 is SGHTA and CDR2 FQGNSA. Trimming removed 5 bases from V and 6 bases from J, with 5 bases in between.

The V call is TRBV29-1, the J call TRBJ1-1, with TRBD1 as a possible D gene (6 bases). The CDR3 consists of 12 residues. The germline V gene has CDR1 SQVTM and CDR2 ANQGSEA. The germline V and J ends were trimmed by 4 bases and 11 bases, with 17 bases remaining between them. The CDR3 DNA follows: TGCAGCGTTGCGGACAGCGGGGTGGGGGCTTTCTTT. Translating gives CSVADSGVGAFF.

The rearrangement uses TRBV30 and TRBJ1-1; D is undetermined. V was trimmed by 4 bases and J by 1 base, leaving 10 bases between them. From germline, CDR1 is GTSNPN and CDR2 SVGIG (reference sequence). The CDR3 totals 13 residues. The DNA of the CDR3 is TGTGCCTGGACATTCGGGAAGAACACTGAAGCTTTCTTT. Protein: CAWTFGKNTEAFF.

The genes are TRBV19 and TRBJ1-1; unclear D gene. The CDR3 is 11 amino acids. V lost 5 bases to trimming and J lost 7 bases, with 8 bases between them. CDR1 LNHDA and CDR2 SQIVND come from the germline V gene (reference sequence). The CDR3 nucleotides are TGTGCCAGTAGTTCTGAGAGTGAAGCTTTCTTT. As protein: CASSSESEAFF.